Given below is one TCR beta chain in context. The record originates from a study of blood T cell repertoires in COVID-19. Clones were read by immunoSEQ multiplex PCR, and TCRdb kept only the in-frame ones, dropping some. The sample consists of roughly 250,000 clones, 70% to 90% of them appearing once. The receptor's source is a man in his forties with acute or convalescent COVID-19. Material: peripheral blood.

CDR3 nucleotide sequence: TGTGCCAGCAGCCCCCGAAACAGGGGGCAGAACAATGAGCAGTTCTTC. Translation gives CASSPRNRGQNNEQFF. V usage is TRBV13 and J usage is TRBJ2-1, with 9 bases matching TRBD1. Germline lookup yields CDR1 PRHDT and CDR2 FYEKMQ (reference sequence). This CDR3 contains 16 residues. V trimming: 5 bases; J trimming: 5 bases; junction bases outside the gene matches: 10.